The 31 T cell receptor beta chains reported below all come from one sample, sequenced in a study of T cell responses to AZD1222 COVID-19 vaccine. The table came from immunoSEQ multiplex PCR; TCRdb's copy has only in-frame clones and leaves some out. This sample has 140,000 to 150,000 clones, with 92% found just once. Specimen: peripheral blood, collected on day 0 of AZD1222 vaccination. These receptor sequences come from an adult in good health.

V is TRBV5-1 and J is TRBJ2-5, with D possibly being TRBD2 (5 bases). Germline CDR1 SGHRS, CDR2 YFSETQ. Trimming took 0 bases from V and 4 from J, leaving 7 bases between them. The CDR3 is 13 amino acids. The CDR3 DNA follows: TGCGCCAGCAGCTTGGAAGGGAGAGAGACCCAGTACTTC. Its translation is CASSLEGRETQYF.

Only one count was recorded for this clone. This chain's CDR3 is CASSRASGSGAPYNEQFF. The CDR3, as DNA: TGTGCCAGTAGTCGCGCTAGCGGGAGTGGGGCCCCATACAATGAGCAGTTCTTC. V and J are TRBV19 and TRBJ2-1, with 10 nucleotides matching TRBD2. The junction had 14 bases not matched to a gene; V was cut back by 5 bases and J by 4 bases. The length of the CDR3 is 18 residues. Germline assignment: CDR1 LNHDA and CDR2 SQIVND (reference sequence).

This chain uses TRBV15 with TRBJ2-7; a weak D match, TRBD2 (6 bases). CDR3 length equals 15 residues. V was cut by 5 bases and J by 0 bases, with 14 bases left in between. CDR1 is LNHNV and CDR2 is YYDKDF in the germline V gene (reference sequence). The CDR3 DNA is TGTGCCACCAGCCGGAGGGTAAGGAGCTCCTACGAGCAGTACTTC. As protein: CATSRRVRSSYEQYF.

This clone was seen only once. The chain employs TRBV5-5 and TRBJ2-7, with TRBD1 matching 8 bases. This CDR3 spans 15 amino acids. Germline CDR1 SGHKS, CDR2 YYEKEE (reference sequence). The trim removed 4 bases at V and 3 bases at J, leaving 9 bases unmatched. CDR3 coding DNA: TGTGCCAGCAGCGGACAGGACAGGGTTGACTACGAGCAGTACTTC. Translation: CASSGQDRVDYEQYF.

The chain employs TRBV29-1 and TRBJ2-3, with D perhaps assigned TRBD1 or TRBD2 (7 bases each). This CDR3 has 13 residues. The V and J ends lost 7 bases and 5 bases respectively, with 16 bases between them. Germline-derived CDR1 and CDR2 are SQVTM and ANQGSEA. CDR3 in DNA: TGCAGCGCAGACAGGGAGGGAGGAGATACGCAGTATTTT. Residues: CSADREGGDTQYF.

This chain links TRBV14 with TRBJ2-7; 7 bases agree with TRBD1. Germline lookup yields CDR1 SGHDN and CDR2 FVKESK. The CDR3 loop spans 13 amino acids. Losses at the gene ends were 4 bases for V and 3 bases for J; bases not matched to a gene: 3. The CDR3 is CASSPRDSYEQYF. CDR3 bases: TGTGCCAGCAGCCCCCGGGACAGCTACGAGCAGTACTTC.

This clone has only one observation. One end of the junction is discordant with germline, which a read error may explain. This chain uses TRBV28 with TRBJ2-7, with no clear D. The CDR3 spans 14 residues. Germline V gene lookup returns CDR1 MDHEN and CDR2 SYDVKM. CDR3: CASCLALNSYEQYF. CDR3 sequence (DNA): TGTGCCAGCTGTTTGGCGTTAAACTCCTACGAGCAGTACTTC.

The chain carries TRBV2 and TRBJ1-5; tentatively, D is TRBD1 (5 bases). V lost 8 bases, J lost 3 bases, and 17 bases lay in between. Per germline, CDR1 SNHLY and CDR2 FYNNEI. The CDR3 covers 15 residues. CDR3 protein: CASSIRARANQPQHF. The CDR3, as DNA: TGTGCCAGCTCAATCAGGGCCAGGGCCAATCAGCCCCAGCATTTT.

This rearrangement joins TRBV5-1 to TRBJ1-2; a weak D match, TRBD1 (6 bases). The CDR3 has 15 residues. Germline values: CDR1 SGHRS, CDR2 YFSETQ. The V end was cut by 0 bases, the J end by 0 bases, with 9 bases between. CDR3 protein: CASSLEPGANYGYTF. Written as DNA, the CDR3 is TGCGCCAGCAGCTTGGAACCAGGGGCTAACTATGGCTACACCTTC.

This clone was recorded only once. V is TRBV29-1 and J is TRBJ2-1; D may correspond to TRBD1 or TRBD2 (5 bases each). CDR1 and CDR2 from the germline V gene are SQVTM and ANQGSEA. Trimming pared 6 bases from V and 5 bases from J, leaving 17 bases between. This CDR3 comprises 14 residues. The CDR3 coding sequence is TGCAGCGTCTTCCTCCCCGGGGCTGACAATGAGCAGTTCTTC. This sequence encodes CSVFLPGADNEQFF.

The rearrangement links TRBV15 to TRBJ2-6; possible D gene TRBD2, 5 bases. V dropped 5 bases and J dropped 0 bases, with 23 bases sitting between them. Germline CDR1 is LNHNV and CDR2 is YYDKDF (reference sequence). The CDR3 covers 20 residues. The CDR3 reads CATSAGVATVSHSGANVLTF. In DNA form, the CDR3 reads TGTGCCACCAGCGCCGGGGTAGCTACCGTCTCTCACTCTGGGGCCAACGTCCTGACTTTC.

The chain links TRBV6-1 to TRBJ2-7; TRBD2 is a possible D gene (6 bases). Germline V gives CDR1 MNHNS, CDR2 SASEGT. The CDR3 spans 16 residues. Trimming stripped 2 bases from V and 2 bases from J, with 16 bases between. CDR3 sequence (DNA): TGTGCCAGCAGTGAAAACTTTTGGCGGGGAACCTACGAGCAGTACTTC. Translation gives CASSENFWRGTYEQYF.

The rearrangement uses TRBV6-6 and TRBJ1-6, with D unclear. Germline loops: CDR1 MNHNY, CDR2 SVGAGI (reference sequence). There are 16 residues in the CDR3. The V end lost 6 bases, the J end lost 4 bases, and 16 bases lay between the germline ends. CDR3 region: CASRPAVAGYNSPLHF. Written as DNA, the CDR3 is TGTGCCAGCAGACCCGCCGTGGCAGGATATAATTCACCCCTCCACTTT.

The V call is TRBV27, the J call TRBJ1-4; possibly TRBD1 for D (6 bases). The CDR3 totals 15 residues. Germline-derived CDR1 and CDR2 are MNHEY and SMNVEV (reference sequence). V lost 2 bases to trimming and J lost 6 bases, with 13 bases between them. CDR3 region: CASSLNRGQYEKLFF. The CDR3 DNA is TGTGCCAGCAGTTTAAACCGGGGGCAATATGAAAAACTGTTTTTT.

The chain joins TRBV7-9 to TRBJ2-7; 7 bases are shared with TRBD1. The CDR3 extends over 15 amino acids. CDR1 is SEHNR, CDR2 FQNEAQ, per germline (reference sequence). Trimming at V came to 1 base and at J to 3 bases, leaving 6 bases not matched to a gene. CDR3 bases: TGTGCCAGCAGCTTAGAGGGGACAGAGAGCTACGAGCAGTACTTC. Translated: CASSLEGTESYEQYF. The variable domain in full, completed from reference TRBV7-9 and TRBJ2-7, reads DTGVSQNPRHKITKRGQNVTFRCDPISEHNRLYWYRQTLGQGPEFLTYFQNEAQLEKSRLLSDRFSAERPKGSFSTLEIQRTEQGDSAMYLCASSLEGTESYEQYFGPGTRLTVT.

The chain joins TRBV12-3 or TRBV12-4 to TRBJ2-1; D is undetermined. V gave up 6 bases and J gave up 10 bases, with 13 bases separating them. The CDR3 runs 12 residues. CDR3 amino acids: CASSRSIDEQFF. CDR3 nucleotides: TGTGCCAGCAGCCGTAGCATAGACGAGCAGTTCTTC.

V gene TRBV6-5 combines with J gene TRBJ1-2; D possibly corresponds to TRBD1 (5 bases). Germline CDR1 reads MNHEY; CDR2 reads SVGAGI. The ends were cut back, 0 bases at V and 4 bases at J, with 15 bases in the middle. There are 16 residues in the CDR3. The CDR3, as DNA: TGTGCCAGCAGTTACTCCGCGAGGGGTGAATTCTATGGCTACACCTTC. It translates to CASSYSARGEFYGYTF.

The chain uses TRBV6-1 and TRBJ2-7, with a weak D call TRBD1 (5 bases). V was cut by 3 bases and J by 6 bases, with 9 bases left in between. Looked up from germline, CDR1 is MNHNS and CDR2 is SASEGT. There are 12 residues in the CDR3. CDR3 residues: CASSDTTGEQYF. The CDR3 DNA is TGTGCCAGCAGTGATACTACAGGCGAGCAGTACTTC.

This chain uses TRBV29-1 with TRBJ2-3, with D tentatively TRBD1 (5 bases). V lost 6 bases to trimming and J lost 8 bases, with 15 bases between them. Germline V gives CDR1 SQVTM, CDR2 ANQGSEA. This CDR3 spans 12 amino acids. The CDR3 is CSVVRGRGTQYF. The DNA of the CDR3 is TGCAGCGTCGTTAGGGGAAGGGGTACGCAGTATTTT.

V gene TRBV29-1 combines with J gene TRBJ1-1; 8 positions agree with TRBD1. Per germline, CDR1 SQVTM and CDR2 ANQGSEA. With 6 bases clipped from V and 0 bases from J, the junction kept 3 bases outside the gene matches. The CDR3 totals 13 residues. In DNA form, the CDR3 reads TGCAGCGTACCGACAGGGGTGAACACTGAAGCTTTCTTT. Protein: CSVPTGVNTEAFF.

V gene TRBV11-2 combines with J gene TRBJ2-5; D assignment may be TRBD1 or TRBD2 (5 bases each). Trimming cost V 1 base and J 5 bases, with 17 bases left between them. The CDR3 is 16 residues long. Germline V gene data show CDR1 as SGHAT and CDR2 as FQNNGV. The CDR3 here is CASSLVPQGREETQYF. The CDR3, as DNA: TGTGCCAGCAGCTTAGTGCCGCAGGGAAGGGAGGAGACCCAGTACTTC.

The chain is built from TRBV4-1 and TRBJ2-4; a possible D gene is TRBD2 (7 bases). CDR3 size: 16 residues. V was pared by 1 base and J by 6 bases, with 16 bases between. Germline CDR1 and CDR2: MGHRA and YSYEKL. CDR3 loop: CASSQGAGTTVNIQYF. The CDR3 nucleotides read TGCGCCAGCAGCCAAGGAGCGGGGACAACAGTAAACATTCAGTACTTC.

The chain is built from TRBV5-6 and TRBJ2-7; D not certain. The CDR3 totals 12 residues. Between the trimmed V and J ends, which lost 1 base and 3 bases, there was a span of 5 bases. Germline-derived CDR1 and CDR2 are SGHDT and YYEEEE. The DNA of the CDR3 is TGTGCCAGCAGCTTGACCGACTACGAGCAGTACTTC. Amino acids: CASSLTDYEQYF. The whole variable domain, filled in from reference TRBV5-6 and TRBJ2-7, reads DAGVTQSPTHLIKTRGQQVTLRCSPKSGHDTVSWYQQALGQGPQFIFQYYEEEERQRGNFPDRFSGHQFPNYSSELNVNALLLGDSALYLCASSLTDYEQYFGPGTRLTVT.

This chain uses TRBV21-1 with TRBJ2-1; the D segment call TRBD2 is taken from the table without a DNA check. TRBV21-1 is a pseudogene. The CDR3 has 17 residues. CDR3 bases: TGTGCCAGCAGCAATGGGGCACGGGAGGGCACCTACAATGAGCAGTTCTTC. It yields the protein CASSNGAREGTYNEQFF.

This chain joins TRBV6-5 and TRBJ1-6, with D unclear. Germline V lookup: CDR1 MNHEY, CDR2 SVGAGI. The V and J ends lost 0 bases and 0 bases respectively, with 6 bases between them. There are 16 residues in the CDR3. CDR3 region: CASSYSGFSYNSPLHF. The CDR3 nucleotides are TGTGCCAGCAGTTACTCCGGCTTCTCCTATAATTCACCCCTCCACTTT.

The genes are TRBV2 and TRBJ2-1, with 15 bases matching TRBD2. Germline-derived CDR1 and CDR2 are SNHLY and FYNNEI. Unmatched junction bases numbered 5, after V lost 7 bases and J lost 10 bases. The CDR3 contains 14 residues. CDR3 sequence (DNA): TGTGCCAGCAAAGGGACTAGCGGGGGGTCCGAGCAGTTCTTC. The encoded protein is CASKGTSGGSEQFF. Full variable domain (missing parts from reference TRBV2 and TRBJ2-1): EPEVTQTPSHQVTQMGQEVILRCVPISNHLYFYWYRQILGQKVEFLVSFYNNEISEKSEIFDDQFSVERPDGSNFTLKIRSTKLEDSAMYFCASKGTSGGSEQFFGPGTRLTVL.

CDR3 nucleotides: TGTGCCAGCATCCAGGTTTTGGGCAATCAGCCCCAGCATTTT. This translates into CASIQVLGNQPQHF. This chain uses TRBV28 with TRBJ1-5; D unresolved. V lost 7 bases, J lost 2 bases, and 12 bases lay in between. Looked up from germline, CDR1 is MDHEN and CDR2 is SYDVKM. The CDR3 is 14 residues long.

V is TRBV29-1 and J is TRBJ2-1; D gene uncertain. This CDR3 is 15 amino acids long. Germline V CDR1 and CDR2: SQVTM, ANQGSEA. V was clipped by 0 bases and J by 5 bases, with 14 bases between them. The CDR3 is CSVEDFNIGNNEQFF. The CDR3 coding sequence is TGCAGCGTTGAAGATTTTAACATTGGGAACAATGAGCAGTTCTTC.

The chain employs TRBV7-2 and TRBJ2-1; 8 bases line up with TRBD1. Germline CDR1 SGHTA, CDR2 FQGNSA. The CDR3 covers 15 residues. The trim removed 2 bases at V and 3 bases at J, leaving 3 bases unmatched. CDR3 nucleotides: TGTGCCAGCAGCTTACAGGGGGCGGTCTACAATGAGCAGTTCTTC. Translating it yields CASSLQGAVYNEQFF. Full variable domain (rest looked up from reference TRBV7-2 and TRBJ2-1): GAGVSQSPSNKVTEKGKDVELRCDPISGHTALYWYRQSLGQGLEFLIYFQGNSAPDKSGLPSDRFSAERTGGSVSTLTIQRTQQEDSAVYLCASSLQGAVYNEQFFGPGTRLTVL.

The chain joins TRBV28 to TRBJ1-5, with D perhaps matching TRBD1 (5 bases). Trimming pared 7 bases from V and 6 bases from J, leaving 16 bases between. Germline V gene sequence: CDR1 MDHEN, CDR2 SYDVKM. The CDR3 loop spans 14 amino acids. This CDR3 is CASTRWGGGQPQHF. The CDR3 DNA is TGTGCCAGCACACGGTGGGGGGGAGGTCAGCCCCAGCATTTT.

This clone was picked up one time. The rearrangement uses TRBV10-3 and TRBJ1-3; no clear D gene. Germline V lookup: CDR1 ENHRY, CDR2 SYGVKD. V lost 10 bases and J 0 bases, leaving 19 bases between the germline ends. The CDR3 has 16 amino acids. The CDR3, as DNA: TGTGCCACAGGAAAACCCAGCGAAGCCTCTGGAAACACCATATATTTT. It yields the protein CATGKPSEASGNTIYF.